The TCR beta chain described here comes from a study of T-cell reconstitution after alpha-beta-depleted transplantation in children. This clonotype showed up just a few times. Its antigen is currently unknown. Unique molecular identifiers were used to barcode this TCRbeta library. TCRdb analysed the PCR reads with MiXCR anew, one entry per CDR3 protein. The sample has over 90,000 distinct CDR3 sequences, 7.5% to 9% seen once; the top ten hold 15% to 20%. Whole-study findings and limits: Several hundred expanded graft clones reportedly supplied alpha-beta T cells about two months after transplant.

In germline, CDR1 is SGHRS, CDR2 YFSETQ. V was clipped by 4 bases and J by 8 bases; unmatched bases: 5. The CDR3 has 14 residues. The origin of this receptor is a boy aged 2 to 10 with acute lymphoblastic leukemia, due to receive a stem cell transplant. This chain links TRBV5-1 with TRBJ2-1; 11 bases agree with TRBD2. Material: PBMCs, obtained before TCRalphabeta/CD19-depleted stem cell transplant. The CDR3 sequence: CASSNSGGVDEQFF. The CDR3 nucleotides read TGCGCCAGCAGCAATAGCGGGGGGGTTGATGAGCAGTTCTTC.